Listed here is a single T cell receptor (beta chain). This entry belongs to a study of blood T cell repertoires in COVID-19. The repertoire was sequenced with immunoSEQ multiplex PCR; TCRdb's copy has only in-frame clones and lacks some. This table has some 250,000 clones, roughly nine tenths appearing once. The sequenced sample was peripheral blood. This TCR was recovered from a man in his sixties with acute or convalescent COVID-19.

This chain's CDR3 is CASSRDAGWGYTF. As DNA, the CDR3 is TGCGCCAGCAGCCGAGATGCAGGGTGGGGCTACACCTTC. The rearrangement links TRBV4-3 to TRBJ1-2; weak D call: TRBD1 (5 bases). Trimming left V 4 bases short and J 8 bases short, with 14 bases between. CDR1 is LGHNA, CDR2 YSLEER, per germline. The CDR3 runs 13 residues.